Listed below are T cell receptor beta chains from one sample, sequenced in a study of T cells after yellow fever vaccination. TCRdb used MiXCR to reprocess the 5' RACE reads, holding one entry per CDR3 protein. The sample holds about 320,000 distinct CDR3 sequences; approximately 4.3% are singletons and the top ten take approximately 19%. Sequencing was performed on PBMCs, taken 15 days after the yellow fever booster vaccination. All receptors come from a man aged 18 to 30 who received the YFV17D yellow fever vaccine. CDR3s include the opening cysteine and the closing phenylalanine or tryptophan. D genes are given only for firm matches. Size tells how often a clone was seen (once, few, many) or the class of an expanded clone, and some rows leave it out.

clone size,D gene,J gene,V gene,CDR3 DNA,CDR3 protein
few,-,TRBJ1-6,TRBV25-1,TGTGCCAGCAGCCGCAGGGATAATTCACCCCTCCACTTT,CASSRRDNSPLHF
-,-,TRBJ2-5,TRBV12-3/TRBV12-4,TGTGCCAGCAGTGGAGGGCCCAGGCAAGAGACCCAGTACTTC,CASSGGPRQETQYF
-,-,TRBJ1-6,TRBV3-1,TGTGCCAGCAGCCAATCGACACGGGATTCACCCCTCCCCTTT,CASSQSTRDSPLPF
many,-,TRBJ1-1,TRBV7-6,TGTGCCAGCAGCTTAGCAGCAGGGTCCACTGAAGCTTTCTTT,CASSLAAGSTEAFF
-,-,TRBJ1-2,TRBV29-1,TGCAGCGTTGAAACAAAAATCGGCAGGAAGTACTCCTATGGCTACACCTTC,CSVETKIGRKYSYGYTF
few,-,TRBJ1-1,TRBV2,TGTGCCAGCAGTGCCTTTGAAGCTTTCTTT,CASSAFEAFF
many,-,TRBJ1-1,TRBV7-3,TGTGCCAGCAGCTCATCGACAGGCGCGGGTGAAGCTTTCTTT,CASSSSTGAGEAFF
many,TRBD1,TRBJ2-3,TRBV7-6,TGTGCCAGCAGCAGACACAGGGGGGGCACAGATACGCAGTATTTT,CASSRHRGGTDTQYF
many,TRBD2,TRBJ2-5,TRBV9,TGTGCCAGCAGCTTTAGCGGGGGGGGAGGAGAGACCCAGTACTTC,CASSFSGGGGETQYF
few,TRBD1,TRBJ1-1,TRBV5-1,TGCGCCAGCAGCGAGACAGGGGAGACTGAAGCTTTCTTT,CASSETGETEAFF
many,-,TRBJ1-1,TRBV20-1,TGCAGTCCTGGCCGGAACACTGAAGCTTTCTTT,CSPGRNTEAFF
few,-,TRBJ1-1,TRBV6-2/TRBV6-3,TGTGCCAGCAGACCCGGACGGAGGGGGGACACTGAAGCTTTCTTT,CASRPGRRGDTEAFF
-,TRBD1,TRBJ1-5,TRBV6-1,TGTGCCAGCAGGAGAGGGGGCCTGGAGCAGCCCCAGCATTTT,CASRRGGLEQPQHF
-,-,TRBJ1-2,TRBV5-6,TGTGCCAGCAGCTTGGCATGGGCGGATGGCTACACCTTC,CASSLAWADGYTF
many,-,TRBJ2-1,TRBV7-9,TGTGCCAGCAGCCCCGGGGGGCTAGCAGTTTACAATGAGCAGTTCTTC,CASSPGGLAVYNEQFF
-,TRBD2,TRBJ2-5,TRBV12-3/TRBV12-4,TGTGCCAGCAGTCAAAAAGGACTAGCGGGGGGGCCCAGGGAGACCCAGTACTTC,CASSQKGLAGGPRETQYF
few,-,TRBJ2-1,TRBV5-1,TGCGCCAGCAGCCCCGCCCCTAGCGTGGAGCAGTTCTTC,CASSPAPSVEQFF
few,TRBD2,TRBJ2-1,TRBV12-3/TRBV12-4,TGTGCCAGCAGTCCCAGGGGACTAGGGAACAATGAGCAGTTCTTC,CASSPRGLGNNEQFF
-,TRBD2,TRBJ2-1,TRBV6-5,TGTGCCAGCAGTTACTCGCCTAGCGGGGCCTACAATGAGCAGTTCTTC,CASSYSPSGAYNEQFF
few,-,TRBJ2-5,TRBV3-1,TGTGCCAGCAGCCAAGTGGGGCGACAACAGACCCAGTACTTC,CASSQVGRQQTQYF
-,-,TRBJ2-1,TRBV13,TGTGCCAGCAGGGGGAAGGGTAATGAGCAGTTCTTC,CASRGKGNEQFF
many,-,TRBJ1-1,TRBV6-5,TGTGCCAGCAGTTACTCAGGTTCAGGGCGGGACACTGAAGCTTTCTTT,CASSYSGSGRDTEAFF
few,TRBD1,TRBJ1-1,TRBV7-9,TGTGCCAGCAGCGTCGCTGGGACAGGTTTGGATGCTTTCTTT,CASSVAGTGLDAFF
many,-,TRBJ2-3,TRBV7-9,TGTGCCAGCAGCTTAGTCGTGGGGGAGACAGATACGCAGTATTTT,CASSLVVGETDTQYF
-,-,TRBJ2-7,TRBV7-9,TGTGCCAGCAGCCGAACCGACAGGGAGGGTAACGAGCAGTACTTC,CASSRTDREGNEQYF
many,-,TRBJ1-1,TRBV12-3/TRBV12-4,TGTGCCAGCAGTTTAATAGGCGGCACACGGGGTGAAGCTTTCTTT,CASSLIGGTRGEAFF
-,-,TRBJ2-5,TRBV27,TGTGCCAGCGGGGGCAGGCGGGGGCAAGAGACCCAGTACTTC,CASGGRRGQETQYF
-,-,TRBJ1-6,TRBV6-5,TGTGCCAGCAAGCGGGGGGCGGATTCACCCCTCCACTTT,CASKRGADSPLHF
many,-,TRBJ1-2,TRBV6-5,TGTGCCAGCAGTTACGACAGGACCTATGGCTACACCTTC,CASSYDRTYGYTF
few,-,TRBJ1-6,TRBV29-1,TGCAGCTCGTCGGGGGGGGGCCGAGGCTCCTATAATTCACCCCTCCACTTT,CSSSGGGRGSYNSPLHF
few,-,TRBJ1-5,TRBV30,TGTGCCTGGAGTACACATATGGATCAGCCCCAGCATTTT,CAWSTHMDQPQHF
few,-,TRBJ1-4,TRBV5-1,TGCGCCAGCAGCTTGGTCCCAGGAAGTGAAAAACTGTTTTTT,CASSLVPGSEKLFF
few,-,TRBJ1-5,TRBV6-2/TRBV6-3,TGTGCCAGCAGTTACCCCTTAAATCAGCCCCAGCATTTT,CASSYPLNQPQHF
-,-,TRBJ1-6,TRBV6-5,TGTGCCAGCAGTTACTCGAAGGCGGCTCTGGCGGGTTCACCCCTCCACTTT,CASSYSKAALAGSPLHF
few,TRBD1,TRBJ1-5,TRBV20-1,TGCAGTGCTCAAACAGGGGGCTCTCAGCCCCAGCATTTT,CSAQTGGSQPQHF
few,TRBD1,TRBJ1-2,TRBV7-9,TGTGCCAGCAGACTTGAACAGGGGCCCTATGGCTACACCTTC,CASRLEQGPYGYTF
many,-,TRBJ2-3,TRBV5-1,TGCGCCAGCAGCTTGGATCGGGGATACACAGATACGCAGTATTTT,CASSLDRGYTDTQYF
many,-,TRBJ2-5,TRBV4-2,TGTGCCAGCAGCCAAGATACCCGCCCCGAGACCCAGTACTTC,CASSQDTRPETQYF
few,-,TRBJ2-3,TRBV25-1,TGTGCCAGCAGGGCGGGCCCAGGCCCCACAGCTACGCAGTATTTT,CASRAGPGPTATQYF
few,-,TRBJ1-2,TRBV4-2,TGTGCCAGCAGCCCACCAAGCGGATCGACAGGAATAAACTATGGCTACACCTTC,CASSPPSGSTGINYGYTF
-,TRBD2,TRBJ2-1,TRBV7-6,TGTGCCAGCAGCTTGGTAGCGGGGGATTTCGAGGTTGAGCAGTTCTTC,CASSLVAGDFEVEQFF
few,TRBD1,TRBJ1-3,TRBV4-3,TGCGCCAGCAGCCAAGTAGACAGGGGCTCTGGAAACACCATATATTTT,CASSQVDRGSGNTIYF
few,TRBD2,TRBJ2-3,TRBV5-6,TGTGCCAGCAGCTCGTTACTAGCGGGGGAACGAGATACGCAGTATTTT,CASSSLLAGERDTQYF
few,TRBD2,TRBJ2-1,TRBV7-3,TGTGCCAGCAGCTTAAGAGCGGGGGCCTTTTCCGAAAGCTCCTACAATGAGCAGTTCTTC,CASSLRAGAFSESSYNEQFF
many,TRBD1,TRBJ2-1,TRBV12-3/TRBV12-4,TGTGCCAGCAGTTTAGCGTGGACAGGGTACAATGAGCAGTTCTTC,CASSLAWTGYNEQFF
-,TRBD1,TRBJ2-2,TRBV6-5,TGTGCCAGCACTCTCCGGACAGGGATAGGTGCCGGGGAGCTGTTTTTT,CASTLRTGIGAGELFF
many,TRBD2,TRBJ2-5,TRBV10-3,TGTGCCATCAGTGAAGCGGGGGTGGAGACCCAGTACTTC,CAISEAGVETQYF
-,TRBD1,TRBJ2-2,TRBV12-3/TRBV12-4,TGTGCCAGCAGTTGGCCCCGGGACAGCAGTACCGGGGAGCTGTTTTTT,CASSWPRDSSTGELFF
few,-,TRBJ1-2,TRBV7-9,TGTGCCAGCAGCTTTCAAAGCCCCAGGGTGGATGGCTACACCTTC,CASSFQSPRVDGYTF
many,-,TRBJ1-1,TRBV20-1,TGCAGTGCCTTGACGGTTAACACTGAAGCTTTCTTT,CSALTVNTEAFF
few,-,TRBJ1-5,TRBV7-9,TGTGCCAGCAGCCCGGCTAACAATCAGCCCCAGCATTTT,CASSPANNQPQHF
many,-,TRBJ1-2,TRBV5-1,TGCGCCAGCCCTCTTTGGGGGGCGACCTATGGCTACACCTTC,CASPLWGATYGYTF
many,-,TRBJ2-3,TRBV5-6,TGTGCCAGCAGCTCAGAGTCGGTGATCACTAGCACAGATACGCAGTATTTT,CASSSESVITSTDTQYF
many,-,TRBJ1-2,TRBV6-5,TGTGCCAGCAGTTCCGACGGACCCTATGGCTACACCTTC,CASSSDGPYGYTF
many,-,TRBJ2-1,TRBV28,TGTGCCAGCAGCGGACCCCTGAGGTACAATGAGCAGTTCTTC,CASSGPLRYNEQFF
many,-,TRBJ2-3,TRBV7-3,TGTGCCAGCAGCCGGGACATCAGCACAGATACGCAGTATTTT,CASSRDISTDTQYF
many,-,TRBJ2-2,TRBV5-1,TGCGCCAGCGGAGCCCGGGGCCTTGAATTCGGGGAGCTGTTTTTT,CASGARGLEFGELFF
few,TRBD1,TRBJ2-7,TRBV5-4,TGTGCCAGCAGTCCCGGGACAGCCACGACATCCTACGAGCAGTACTTC,CASSPGTATTSYEQYF